The 32 T cell receptor beta chains below come from one sample, sequenced in a study of T cells in Graves' hyperthyroidism and ophthalmopathy. Amplified TCR beta CDR3 regions came from RNA transcripts. The primer set for the first-round RT-PCR of the TCR CDR3 was HTBI. TCRdb reprocessed the multiplex PCR reads with MiXCR, giving one entry per CDR3 protein. The table shows 250,000 to 300,000 distinct CDR3 sequences, with about 19% occurring only once. The sample comprised blood. The source of these receptors is a man between 50 and 59 years old with Graves' ophthalmopathy.

The gene calls are TRBV20-1 and TRBJ2-7; D perhaps matches TRBD2 (5 bases). The germline CDR1 and CDR2 sequences are DFQATT and SNEGSKA (reference sequence). The CDR3 is 13 residues long. V lost 3 bases and J lost 6, with 15 bases in between. As DNA, the CDR3 is TGCAGTGCTAGCGGACTCGTCCGGGGCGAGCAGTACTTC. This encodes CSASGLVRGEQYF.

This clonotype came up a few times. J is TRBJ2-1 and V is TRBV3-1, with 7 positions matching TRBD2. The length of the CDR3 is 16 residues. Germline CDR1 is LGHDT and CDR2 is YNNKEL (reference sequence). J gave up 9 bases and V 5 bases, and 16 bases lay outside the gene matches. The CDR3 is CASSYQFGSGIPEQFF. The CDR3 DNA follows: TGTGCCAGCAGCTACCAATTCGGGAGCGGGATACCTGAGCAGTTCTTC.

This clonotype occurred many times. This chain joins TRBV28 and TRBJ1-5; D may be TRBD1 (6 bases). The CDR3 extends over 13 amino acids. Germline assignment: CDR1 MDHEN and CDR2 SYDVKM. V gave up 7 bases and J gave up 5 bases, with 12 bases separating them. For the CDR3, the DNA is TGTGCCAGCACCAGGGGATGGGATCAGCCCCAGCATTTT. This sequence encodes CASTRGWDQPQHF.

This clonotype was seen at least ten times. The chain links TRBV24-1 to TRBJ2-3; TRBD1 aligns across 9 bases. This CDR3 is built from 16 residues. J was trimmed by 5 bases and V by 3 bases; bases with no gene match: 8. Germline lookup yields CDR1 KGHDR and CDR2 SFDVKD. The CDR3 DNA reads TGTGCCACCAGTGATCCCTCGGGGGACAGGGTAGATACGCAGTATTTT. This encodes CATSDPSGDRVDTQYF.

This clonotype was recorded at least ten times. This chain connects TRBV4-1 to TRBJ2-3, with TRBD1 identical over 8 bases. Trimming removed 1 base from V and 5 bases from J; junction bases left unmatched: 5. This CDR3 is built from 15 residues. Germline assignment: CDR1 MGHRA and CDR2 YSYEKL. DNA for the CDR3: TGCGCCAGCAGCCAAGGGACAGGGCAAGGAGATACGCAGTATTTT. Its protein product is CASSQGTGQGDTQYF.

This clonotype was detected a few times. The chain employs TRBV10-3 and TRBJ2-1, with TRBD2 matching 11 bases. The CDR3 sequence is 14 residues long. J gave up 7 bases and V 10 bases, and 9 bases lay outside the gene matches. Looked up from germline, CDR1 is ENHRY and CDR2 is SYGVKD. The CDR3 nucleotides are TGTGCCACCACCCCCGGGACTAGCGGTAATGAGCAGTTCTTC. Amino acid sequence: CATTPGTSGNEQFF.

This clonotype was seen at least ten times. The rearrangement joins TRBV28 to TRBJ2-7, with 9 bases identical to TRBD2. The germline V gene has CDR1 MDHEN and CDR2 SYDVKM. This CDR3 spans 14 amino acids. With 8 bases clipped from V and 3 bases from J, the junction kept 8 bases outside the gene matches. In nucleotides, the CDR3 is TGTGCCAGCCTGCTAGCGGGACCAGGCTACGAGCAGTACTTC. Translated: CASLLAGPGYEQYF.

Ten or more counts support this clonotype. The chain carries TRBV18 and TRBJ2-1, with 7 bases that match TRBD2. The CDR3 spans 15 residues. Germline assignment: CDR1 KGHSH and CDR2 LQKENI. The junction had 6 bases not matched to a gene; V was cut back by 3 bases and J by 4 bases. CDR3 residues: CASSPRLADYNEQFF. CDR3 bases: TGTGCCAGCTCACCGAGGCTAGCGGATTACAATGAGCAGTTCTTC. The whole variable domain, remainder taken from reference TRBV18 and TRBJ2-1, is NAGVMQNPRHLVRRRGQEARLRCSPMKGHSHVYWYRQLPEEGLKFMVYLQKENIIDESGMPKERFSAEFPKEGPSILRIQQVVRGDSAAYFCASSPRLADYNEQFFGPGTRLTVL.

This clonotype came up many times. This chain uses TRBV7-3 with TRBJ2-7; D may be TRBD2 (6 bases). V lost 4 bases to trimming and J lost 6 bases, with 19 bases between them. Germline loops: CDR1 SGHTA, CDR2 FQGTGA. This CDR3 has 15 residues. The CDR3 sequence is CASSSARASGSEQYF. CDR3 in DNA: TGTGCCAGCAGCTCCGCCCGCGCCAGCGGGTCCGAGCAGTACTTC. The full variable domain, in which reference TRBV7-3 and TRBJ2-7 provide the parts outside the CDR3, is GAGVSQTPSNKVTEKGKYVELRCDPISGHTALYWYRQSLGQGPEFLIYFQGTGAADDSGLPNDRFFAVRPEGSVSTLKIQRTERGDSAVYLCASSSARASGSEQYFGPGTRLTVT.

This sequence joins TRBV9 and TRBJ2-1; 8 nucleotides align to TRBD2. This CDR3 is 16 amino acids long. Per germline, CDR1 SGDLS and CDR2 YYNGEE. J gave up 5 bases and V 7 bases, and 14 bases lay outside the gene matches. The CDR3 DNA sequence: TGTGCCAGCGGTGTCTCCCGGGAGGGTGGCGACAATGAGCAGTTCTTC. This sequence encodes CASGVSREGGDNEQFF.

This clonotype was counted ten times or more. The chain is built from TRBV20-1 and TRBJ1-2; D is unclear. CDR1 is DFQATT and CDR2 is SNEGSKA in the germline V gene (reference sequence). Trimming removed 1 base from V and 4 bases from J, with 13 bases in between. The CDR3 is made up of 14 amino acids. The CDR3 nucleotides read TGCAGTGCTAGAGCCCCGGGTAGTACCTATGGCTACACCTTC. Protein sequence: CSARAPGSTYGYTF.

This chain joins TRBV5-4 and TRBJ2-1, with 10 nucleotides matching TRBD1. There are 16 residues in the CDR3. Germline V gene data show CDR1 as SGHNT and CDR2 as YYREEE (reference sequence). With 4 bases clipped from V and 3 bases from J, the junction kept 7 bases outside the gene matches. DNA for the CDR3: TGTGCCAGCAGCCCCGGGACAGGGGTTGTCTACAATGAGCAGTTCTTC. Translating gives CASSPGTGVVYNEQFF.

V is TRBV20-1 and J is TRBJ1-2; no clear D gene. Trimming left V 1 base short and J 5 bases short, with 11 bases between. The V gene's germline CDR1 is DFQATT and CDR2 SNEGSKA (reference sequence). The CDR3 runs to 13 residues. The CDR3 spells CSARVVAAYGYTF. In DNA, the CDR3 is TGCAGTGCTAGAGTTGTGGCCGCTTATGGCTACACCTTC.

This clonotype showed up many times. The J gene is TRBJ2-7, the V gene TRBV7-3, with 13 bases aligning to TRBD2. The germline CDR1 and CDR2 sequences are SGHTA and FQGTGA. The CDR3 consists of 15 residues. Trimming removed 4 bases from V and 2 bases from J; junction bases left unmatched: 2. CDR3 nucleotides: TGTGCCAGCAGCTCACTAGCGGGAGGGCCCTACGAGCAGTACTTC. Protein sequence: CASSSLAGGPYEQYF.

The gene calls are TRBV6-1 and TRBJ2-3, with D perhaps given as TRBD1 or TRBD2 (6 bases each). Germline values: CDR1 MNHNS, CDR2 SASEGT. CDR3 length: 16 residues. The V gene lost 6 bases and the J gene lost 5 bases, with 21 bases spanning the gap. The DNA of the CDR3 is TGTGCCAGCAGACGCCTCCCGGGGGCCACGGGAGATACGCAGTATTTT. Translation: CASRRLPGATGDTQYF.

On this clonotype: This could be a read error, since a much larger clone is one nucleotide away. The chain is built from TRBV20-1 and TRBJ2-3; D not resolved. Germline loops: CDR1 DFQATT, CDR2 SNEGSKA (reference sequence). V was shortened by 1 base and J by 4 bases, with 15 bases between the two germline ends. The CDR3 covers 15 residues. Here the CDR3 reads CSARGNRNHSDTQYF. The CDR3 coding sequence is TGCAGTGCTAGAGGCAACCGGAACCATTCAGATACGCAGTATTTT.

This clonotype was observed a few times. The CDR3 nucleotides read TGTGCCAGCAGTGGGACAGGGTCTAGCACAGATACGCAGTATTTT. It is translated as CASSGTGSSTDTQYF. The gene calls are TRBV25-1 and TRBJ2-3; 8 positions agree with TRBD1. This CDR3 has 15 amino acids. V lost 4 bases and J lost 0; bases outside the gene matches: 3. The germline V gene has CDR1 MGHDK and CDR2 SYGVNS.

This clonotype was detected ten times or more. V is TRBV28 and J is TRBJ1-4; D is unclear. The CDR3 spans 11 residues. The germline V gene encodes CDR1 MDHEN and CDR2 SYDVKM. Trimming took off 7 bases at V and 5 bases at J, with 5 bases between the two ends. CDR3 region: CASMRNEKLFF. The DNA of the CDR3 is TGTGCCAGCATGAGGAATGAAAAACTGTTTTTT.

The chain carries TRBV24-1 and TRBJ1-2; D uncertain. Trimming removed 5 bases from V and 4 bases from J, with 10 bases in between. Germline CDR1 KGHDR, CDR2 SFDVKD. CDR3 size: 13 residues. CDR3 region: CATSAVGLYGYTF. In DNA form, the CDR3 reads TGTGCCACCAGTGCCGTGGGCCTCTATGGCTACACCTTC.

This clonotype occurred a few times. DNA of the CDR3: TGCGCCAGCAGCTTGGAGGGACAGGGAAATTCACCCCTCCACTTT. This encodes CASSLEGQGNSPLHF. The chain uses TRBV5-1 and TRBJ1-6, with TRBD1 matching 9 bases. Per germline, CDR1 SGHRS and CDR2 YFSETQ. Trimming cost V 0 bases and J 7 bases; bases outside gene matches: 2. The CDR3 runs 15 residues.

This clonotype was seen at least ten times. The rearrangement joins TRBV30 to TRBJ2-2; 8 nucleotides match TRBD2. The V gene end was trimmed by 4 bases and the J gene end by 3 bases; junction bases not matched to a gene: 1. Germline V gene sequence: CDR1 GTSNPN, CDR2 SVGIG (reference sequence). CDR3 size: 13 residues. The CDR3 nucleotides read TGTGCCTGGATGCGGGAGGACACCGGGGAGCTGTTTTTT. The encoded protein is CAWMREDTGELFF.

This clonotype was recorded many times. The J gene is TRBJ1-1, the V gene TRBV11-2; the D is unclear. V lost 5 bases and J lost 5, with 18 bases in between. Germline CDR1 and CDR2: SGHAT and FQNNGV. The CDR3 runs 15 residues. DNA for the CDR3: TGTGCCAGCAGCCCCACCTACCGGCACGGAACTGAAGCTTTCTTT. Its translation is CASSPTYRHGTEAFF. Combining the CDR3 with reference TRBV11-2 and TRBJ1-1 gives the whole variable domain EAGVAQSPRYKIIEKRQSVAFWCNPISGHATLYWYQQILGQGPKLLIQFQNNGVVDDSQLPKDRFSAERLKGVDSTLKIQPAKLEDSAVYLCASSPTYRHGTEAFFGQGTRLTVV.

In this sample, this clonotype turned up many times. This chain joins TRBV28 and TRBJ2-1; D not certain. The CDR3 is 13 residues long. V gave up 3 bases and J gave up 4 bases, with 7 bases separating them. Germline assignment: CDR1 MDHEN and CDR2 SYDVKM. CDR3 sequence (DNA): TGTGCCAGCAGTTTGGACGGTTACAATGAGCAGTTCTTC. The encoded protein is CASSLDGYNEQFF.

This clonotype has more than one count but fewer than ten. The chain recombines TRBV5-1 with TRBJ2-4, with 12 bases matching TRBD2. The CDR3 runs 16 residues. Germline assignment: CDR1 SGHRS and CDR2 YFSETQ. V lost 4 bases to trimming and J lost 3 bases; unmatched junction nucleotides: 5. The CDR3 loop is CASSSGLAGSKNIQYF. CDR3 DNA: TGCGCCAGCAGCAGCGGACTAGCGGGAAGCAAAAACATTCAGTACTTC.

This chain uses TRBV19 with TRBJ1-6, with D uncertain. This CDR3 has 14 amino acids. The V end was cut by 4 bases, the J end by 4 bases, with 8 bases between. Germline CDR1 reads LNHDA; CDR2 reads SQIVND (reference sequence). The CDR3, as DNA: TGTGCCAGTAGTACAGGCGGATATAATTCACCCCTCCACTTT. This codes for CASSTGGYNSPLHF.

The rearrangement links TRBV29-1 to TRBJ1-1; D is perhaps TRBD1 (6 bases). From germline, CDR1 is SQVTM and CDR2 ANQGSEA. CDR3 length: 10 residues. Trimming stripped 6 bases from V and 8 bases from J, with 10 bases between. The CDR3 here is CSVHDREAFF. CDR3 in DNA: TGCAGCGTCCATGACAGGGAAGCTTTCTTT.

This clonotype was found a few times. This sequence joins TRBV5-1 and TRBJ2-7, with 10 bases identical to TRBD1. Germline V gene sequence: CDR1 SGHRS, CDR2 YFSETQ. Losses at the gene ends were 7 bases for V and 1 base for J; bases not matched to a gene: 5. There are 14 residues in the CDR3. The CDR3 nucleotides read TGCGCCAGCTGCGGGACAGGGGAGTCCTACGAGCAGTACTTC. This sequence encodes CASCGTGESYEQYF.

V and J are TRBV20-1 and TRBJ1-1; 7 bases align to TRBD1. In germline, CDR1 is DFQATT, CDR2 SNEGSKA (reference sequence). The length of the CDR3 is 12 residues. DNA of the CDR3: TGCAGCGATACAGGGGTCGGCACTGAAGCTTTCTTT. Protein: CSDTGVGTEAFF.

This clonotype was picked up a small number of times. The chain joins TRBV7-6 to TRBJ1-3; D unclear. Deletions cut 5 bases from V and 2 bases from J, with 10 bases between. Germline-derived CDR1 and CDR2 are SGHVS and FNYEAQ. The CDR3 has 14 amino acids. CDR3 coding DNA: TGTGCCAGCAGCCCAATCTCGGCTGGAAACACCATATATTTT. It yields the protein CASSPISAGNTIYF.

CDR3 sequence: CASSQEAVSLGTQTQYF. DNA for the CDR3: TGTGCCAGCAGCCAAGAGGCTGTCAGCCTGGGTACGCAGACCCAGTACTTC. J is TRBJ2-5 and V is TRBV3-1; the D is unclear. Germline CDR1 is LGHDT and CDR2 is YNNKEL (reference sequence). The V end lost 0 bases, the J end lost 6 bases, and 20 bases lay between the germline ends. CDR3 size: 17 residues.

The chain uses TRBV20-1 and TRBJ2-2; 12 bases line up with TRBD2. Germline CDR1 and CDR2: DFQATT and SNEGSKA (reference sequence). This CDR3 comprises 17 residues. J gave up 0 bases and V 0 bases, and 2 bases lay outside the gene matches. CDR3 loop: CSARDLAGGTNTGELFF. The CDR3 DNA is TGCAGTGCTAGAGATCTAGCGGGAGGGACGAACACCGGGGAGCTGTTTTTT.

This clonotype was observed many times. The CDR3 protein is CASSLRTGGSSYEQYF. The CDR3 coding sequence is TGTGCCAGCAGCTTACGGACAGGGGGCAGCTCCTACGAGCAGTACTTC. The chain recombines TRBV7-9 with TRBJ2-7, with 11 positions matching TRBD1. Looked up from germline, CDR1 is SEHNR and CDR2 is FQNEAQ (reference sequence). This CDR3 is built from 16 residues. The ends lost 2 bases at V and 0 bases at J; junction bases unmatched: 3.